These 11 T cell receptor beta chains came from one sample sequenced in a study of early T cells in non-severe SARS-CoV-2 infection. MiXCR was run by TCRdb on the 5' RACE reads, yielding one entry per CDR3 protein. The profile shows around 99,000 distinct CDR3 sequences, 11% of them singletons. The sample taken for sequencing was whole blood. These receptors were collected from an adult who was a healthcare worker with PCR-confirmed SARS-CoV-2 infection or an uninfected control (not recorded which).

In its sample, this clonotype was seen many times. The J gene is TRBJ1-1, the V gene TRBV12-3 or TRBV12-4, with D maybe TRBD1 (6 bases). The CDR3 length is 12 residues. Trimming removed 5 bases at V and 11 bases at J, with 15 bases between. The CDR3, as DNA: TGTGCCAGCAGTGATACAGGGTCCCGGGCTTTCTTT. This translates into CASSDTGSRAFF.

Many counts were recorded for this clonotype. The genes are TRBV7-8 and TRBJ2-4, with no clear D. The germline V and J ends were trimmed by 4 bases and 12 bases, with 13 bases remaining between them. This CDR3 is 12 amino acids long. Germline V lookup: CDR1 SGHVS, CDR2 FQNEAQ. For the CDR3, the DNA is TGTGCCAGCAGCTCTAGGTTAGAACGTCAGTACTTC. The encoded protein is CASSSRLERQYF.

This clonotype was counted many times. This CDR3 reads CASRAPGQQSLQETQYF. DNA of the CDR3: TGTGCCAGCAGAGCCCCGGGACAGCAAAGCCTCCAAGAGACCCAGTACTTC. This sequence joins TRBV6-5 and TRBJ2-5; TRBD1 aligns across 7 bases. The CDR3 is 17 residues long. The V and J ends lost 6 bases and 1 base, in that order; junction bases with no gene match: 14. Looked up from germline, CDR1 is MNHEY and CDR2 is SVGAGI.

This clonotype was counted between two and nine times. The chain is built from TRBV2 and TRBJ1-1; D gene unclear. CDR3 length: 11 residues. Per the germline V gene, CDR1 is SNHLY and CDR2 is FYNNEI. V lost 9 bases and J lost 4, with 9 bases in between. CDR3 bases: TGTGCCAGTCAGAGGGCCACTGAAGCTTTCTTT. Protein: CASQRATEAFF.

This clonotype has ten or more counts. CDR3 amino acids: CASSLGGQGYEQYF. The CDR3, as DNA: TGTGCCAGCAGCTTAGGGGGACAGGGTTACGAGCAGTACTTC. V and J are TRBV7-8 and TRBJ2-7, with TRBD1 identical over 9 bases. The CDR3 runs 14 residues. Losses at the gene ends were 1 base for V and 4 bases for J; bases not matched to a gene: 2. Germline V gene data show CDR1 as SGHVS and CDR2 as FQNEAQ.

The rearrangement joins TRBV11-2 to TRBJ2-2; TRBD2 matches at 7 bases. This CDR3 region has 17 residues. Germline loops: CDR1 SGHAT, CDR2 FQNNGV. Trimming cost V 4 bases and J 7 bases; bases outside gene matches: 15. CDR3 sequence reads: CASSSPKWVAGHGELFF. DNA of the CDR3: TGTGCCAGCAGCTCCCCTAAGTGGGTAGCGGGCCACGGGGAGCTGTTTTTT.

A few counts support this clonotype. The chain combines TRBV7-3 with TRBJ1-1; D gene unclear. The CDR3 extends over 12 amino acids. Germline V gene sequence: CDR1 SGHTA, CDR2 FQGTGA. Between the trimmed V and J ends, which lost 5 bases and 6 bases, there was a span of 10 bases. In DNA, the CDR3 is TGTGCCAGCAGCAACGGTGGCCCTGAAGCTTTCTTT. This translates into CASSNGGPEAFF.

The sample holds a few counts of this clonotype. The CDR3 loop reads CSVDSHGGFAFREETQYF. The CDR3 bases are TGCAGCGTTGACTCACATGGGGGATTCGCCTTTCGGGAAGAGACCCAGTACTTC. V and J are TRBV29-1 and TRBJ2-5; D tentatively fits TRBD1 or TRBD2 (5 bases each). Germline V gene sequence: CDR1 SQVTM, CDR2 ANQGSEA. The CDR3 has 18 residues. V dropped 3 bases and J dropped 3 bases, with 26 bases sitting between them.

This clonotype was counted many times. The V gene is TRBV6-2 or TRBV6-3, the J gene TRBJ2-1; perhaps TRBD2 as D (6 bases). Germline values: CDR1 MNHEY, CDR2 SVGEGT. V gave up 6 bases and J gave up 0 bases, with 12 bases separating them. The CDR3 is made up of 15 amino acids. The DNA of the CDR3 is TGTGCCAGCAGACGGGAGAGGGTCTCCTACAATGAGCAGTTCTTC. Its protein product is CASRRERVSYNEQFF.

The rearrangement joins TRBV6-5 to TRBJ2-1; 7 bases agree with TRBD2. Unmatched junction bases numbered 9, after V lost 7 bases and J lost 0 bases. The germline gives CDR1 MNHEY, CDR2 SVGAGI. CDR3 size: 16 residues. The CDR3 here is CASTSWRESSYNEQFF. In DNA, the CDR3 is TGTGCCAGCACCTCGTGGCGGGAGAGCTCCTACAATGAGCAGTTCTTC.

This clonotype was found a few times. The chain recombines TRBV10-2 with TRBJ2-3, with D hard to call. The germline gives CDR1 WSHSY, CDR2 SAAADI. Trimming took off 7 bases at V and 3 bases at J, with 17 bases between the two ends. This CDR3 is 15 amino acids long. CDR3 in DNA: TGCGCCAGCACGCGGACCGCCGGCCCAACAGATACGCAGTATTTT. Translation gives CASTRTAGPTDTQYF.